Listed here is a single T cell receptor beta chain. The sample belongs to a study of human CD8 memory T cell subsets. Buffy coats of healthy donors provided the PBMC used. It was negative magnetic separation that enriched the total CD8+ T cells. Per subset, duplicate vials of some 150,000 sorted CD8+ T cells supplied RNA. A UMI-labeled 5' RACE approach was the method that produced the TCR beta libraries. TCRdb re-called the 5' RACE reads and shows each CDR3 protein once, DNA omitted. The ten most abundant clones cover under 10% of a sample with approximately 12,000 distinct CDR3 sequences. Per the germline V gene, CDR1 is MNHEY and CDR2 is SVGEGT. This CDR3 has 16 residues.

This TCR was recovered from a human donor in good health. The specimen sequenced was CD8+ T cells from PBMCs. The V call is TRBV6-2 or TRBV6-3, the J call TRBJ2-7; there is no DNA to check the TCRdb D call of TRBD2. Here the CDR3 reads CASSYSKVAGEYEQYF.